This note documents a single TCR beta chain sequence. This clonotype was observed many times. Its antigen specificity is not known. There are no base qualities to consult, and no much larger clone falls within one base. Here V drops 5 bases and J drops 6 bases, and the junction holds 12 bases not matched to any gene. Counted from cysteine to phenylalanine, this CDR3 has 16 amino acids. Only the CDR3 part of the read is kept: 48 bases, read in frame from the first base. CDR1 and CDR2, looked up from the germline V gene, are MNHNS and SASEGT. Amplification of TCR beta CDR3 regions was carried out from RNA transcripts. A first-round RT-PCR of the TCR CDR3 used the HTBI primer set with the Qiagen OneStep RT-PCR kit. Libraries were constructed in a second round of multiplex PCR, after which size selection and purification were carried out. Libraries were sequenced paired-end with 100 bp reads on an Illumina HiSeq2000. Per the authors' processing: SOAPnuke was used to process the raw data, with reads discarded if the reads contained adapters or uncalled bases, had a mean Phred below 15, or lacked an exact constant-primer or identifier match. High-quality paired reads were merged with COPE v1.2.5, and unique nucleotide sequences were defined as clonotypes. MiTCR v1.1 was used to align clonotypes to the IMGT TRBV, TRBD and TRBJ reference segments. The analysis included only V-J combinations with a frequency above 0.0001, which together covered 99% to 99.2% of the repertoires. A TCS score was defined as the ratio of F50 (clonal expansion) to E x V (chaos), with BLOSUM62-based TCRdist applied between CDR3 peptides within each V-J. Welch's t-statistics and random forest reduced roughly 530 V-J features to about 12, which were used in a naive Bayes classifier (R e1071). Clones were called with MiXCR by TCRdb after fastp trimmed the public reads at Q25, and only in-frame beta chains were retained. Rows are combined by CDR3 protein, so each entry shows the most common genes and DNA. For this entry, the V and J calls and clone size follow TCRdb and not the study's own pipeline. The sample table lists around 300,000 distinct CDR3 sequences, 12% to 15% of them with a count of one. The top ten hold around 8% of the sample.

Stable Graves' hyperthyroidism was defined as no progression to ophthalmopathy during 18 months of follow-up. The hyperthyroidism patients were between 18 and 65 years old and newly diagnosed, with a disease duration of less than 2 months. The study excluded patients with uncontrolled infections, other autoimmune diseases, pregnancy or lactation. Diagnoses relied on clinical symptoms, serum thyroxine and TRAb, thyroid ultrasound and orbital computed tomography. Ficoll-Paque density gradient centrifugation was used to isolate PBMCs from around 10 ml of fresh peripheral blood. Trizol reagent was used to extract total RNA, and RNA quality was then checked on an Agilent 2100 Bioanalyzer. The sample originates from a study of T cells in Graves' hyperthyroidism and ophthalmopathy (dated by TCRdb to 2018 to 2020). About the full investigation: Peripheral blood was sampled at the time of initial diagnosis, prior to any treatment. Following sampling, methimazole starting at 30 mg daily was given to hyperthyroidism patients, and high-dose intravenous methylprednisolone was given to ophthalmopathy patients. In addition, the study compared T-cell repertoires in thyroid tissue and in blood from over 5 Graves' hyperthyroidism patients. Prospective prediction of ophthalmopathy was tested in an independent validation cohort consisting of 18 to 20 hyperthyroidism patients and 17 patients who later progressed to ophthalmopathy. To identify distinguishing TCR V-J signatures, a discovery cohort of 90 to 100 patients was used, comprising 43 with Graves' ophthalmopathy and approximately 58 with stable Graves' hyperthyroidism. The paper describes TCR Vbeta CDR3 sequencing of fewer than 150 peripheral blood samples, made up of 43 ophthalmopathy patients, roughly 75 hyperthyroidism patients and 17 progressor patients. For training and testing, the 100 patients in the discovery cohort were randomly divided in a 7:3 ratio.

Broader findings and caveats from the paper: During validation, the model predicted progression to ophthalmopathy a median of about 5.9 months ahead of onset, with almost 71% sensitivity and roughly 75% specificity. A model built on a 13 V-J signature distinguished ophthalmopathy from stable hyperthyroidism, reaching 85% to 90% sensitivity and around 82% specificity in cross-validation and 80%/75% in testing. Blood samples also contained most of the expanded thyroid clonotypes (frequency above 0.001), which suggests that blood repertoires may reflect thyroid immune responses. No statistical method was used to fix the sample size in advance, and group allocation was not hidden from the investigators.

The sequence came from a woman aged 40 to 50 with Graves' hyperthyroidism. The chain is assembled from TRBV6-1 and TRBJ1-1, with 10 bases aligning to TRBD1. The source material was blood. The DNA sequence is as follows: TGTGCCAGCAGTCCGGGACAGGGGAGGAATTTAGCTGAAGCTTTCTTT. This sequence encodes CASSPGQGRNLAEAFF.